Below, 15 T cell receptor beta chains from the same sample are listed, as sequenced in a study of T cell repertoires in cytomegalovirus infection. MiXCR, applied by TCRdb to the reads, yields one record per CDR3 protein. The sample holds 450,000 to 600,000 distinct CDR3 sequences, about 42% seen once. These receptors have no identified antigens. Sequencing was performed on cultured PBMCs, taken from culture after CMV antigen stimulation. The receptors shown here come from a human donor in good health (CMV status not recorded). Some clones in this sample may be carry-over from other donors' samples.

This rearrangement joins TRBV7-6 to TRBJ2-7, with TRBD1 identical over 9 bases. Per the germline V gene, CDR1 is SGHVS and CDR2 is FNYEAQ. The CDR3 extends over 15 amino acids. With V trimmed by 5 bases and J by 2 bases, 7 bases remained unmatched. The CDR3 region is CASSIGQGPAYEQYF. Here the CDR3 DNA reads TGTGCCAGCAGCATTGGACAGGGGCCAGCCTACGAGCAGTACTTC.

CDR3 bases: TGTGCCAGCAGTTACCGGGCCAACCAAGAGACCCAGTACTTC. Its protein product is CASSYRANQETQYF. The chain carries TRBV6-7 and TRBJ2-5, with D uncertain. TRBV6-7 qualifies as an ORF whose function is uncertain. Trimming shortened V by 2 bases and J by 0 bases, and 7 bases separated the two germline ends. The CDR3 length is 14 residues.

The chain has TRBV6-6 and TRBJ2-3, with TRBD1 matching over 8 bases. This CDR3 is built from 15 residues. V trimming: 5 bases; J trimming: 6 bases; junction bases outside the gene matches: 10. Per the germline V gene, CDR1 is MNHNY and CDR2 is SVGAGI (reference sequence). This chain's CDR3 is CASSAQSGGWDTQYF. The DNA of the CDR3 is TGTGCCAGCAGTGCCCAATCAGGGGGCTGGGATACGCAGTATTTT.

The CDR3, as DNA: TGTGCCAGTAGTATCCGGGACAGGGCCTTCCCTGATGGCTACACCTTC. Encoded protein: CASSIRDRAFPDGYTF. The chain carries TRBV19 and TRBJ1-2; 9 bases are shared with TRBD1. Losses at the gene ends were 3 bases for V and 6 bases for J; bases not matched to a gene: 11. This CDR3 spans 16 amino acids. Germline V gene data show CDR1 as LNHDA and CDR2 as SQIVND (reference sequence).

J is TRBJ1-4 and V is TRBV4-2, with 7 bases lining up with TRBD1. Germline CDR1 reads LGHNA; CDR2 reads YNFKEQ. V gave up 3 bases and J gave up 5 bases; unmatched junction bases: 6. The CDR3 contains 15 residues. CDR3 region: CASSQYRGPNEKLFF. The CDR3 nucleotides read TGTGCCAGCAGCCAGTACAGGGGACCAAATGAAAAACTGTTTTTT.

This clonotype has more than one count but fewer than ten. The CDR3 region has the DNA TGTGCCAGCAGCTCGAGCGGGGGGGTCGACTTTTATGAGCAGTTCTTC. Protein product: CASSSSGGVDFYEQFF. The chain couples TRBV7-2 to TRBJ2-1; the match to TRBD2 covers 10 bases. Germline values: CDR1 SGHTA, CDR2 FQGNSA. The CDR3 spans 16 residues. V dropped 4 bases and J dropped 8; count of bases not matched to a gene: 11. Full variable domain (missing parts from reference TRBV7-2 and TRBJ2-1): GAGVSQSPSNKVTEKGKDVELRCDPISGHTALYWYRQSLGQGLEFLIYFQGNSAPDKSGLPSDRFSAERTGGSVSTLTIQRTQQEDSAVYLCASSSSGGVDFYEQFFGPGTRLTVL.

The chain joins TRBV19 to TRBJ1-2, with D maybe TRBD1 (6 bases). The CDR3 runs to 13 residues. V was shortened by 6 bases and J by 4 bases, with 12 bases between the two germline ends. CDR1 and CDR2 from the germline V gene are LNHDA and SQIVND (reference sequence). The CDR3 DNA sequence: TGTGCCAGTAGGGAGACAGGAAGCTATGGCTACACCTTC. Translating gives CASRETGSYGYTF.

This sequence joins TRBV6-6 and TRBJ2-1, with D perhaps TRBD2 (5 bases). This CDR3 comprises 16 residues. The V end lost 5 bases, the J end lost 8 bases, and 22 bases lay between the germline ends. Germline V gene lookup returns CDR1 MNHNY and CDR2 SVGAGI (reference sequence). The CDR3 DNA is TGTGCCAGCAGTCCTACGGTGGTGATAGCGAGGTATGAGCAGTTCTTC. Translated, it gives CASSPTVVIARYEQFF.

This clonotype was seen a handful of times. J is TRBJ1-6 and V is TRBV20-1; 7 nucleotides align to TRBD1. The CDR3 length is 13 residues. In germline, CDR1 is DFQATT, CDR2 SNEGSKA (reference sequence). J lost 9 bases, V lost 2 bases, and 4 bases had no gene match. As DNA, the CDR3 is TGCAGTGCTAGAAGGGACAGACGTTCACCCCTCCACTTT. As protein: CSARRDRRSPLHF.

The chain links TRBV6-1 to TRBJ2-3; 9 nucleotides align to TRBD2. In germline, CDR1 is MNHNS, CDR2 SASEGT. V lost 3 bases, J lost 4 bases, and 5 bases stayed unmatched. The CDR3 totals 15 residues. The CDR3 sequence: CASSDTSGWADTQYF. In nucleotides, the CDR3 is TGTGCCAGCAGTGATACTAGCGGGTGGGCAGATACGCAGTATTTT.

The V gene is TRBV4-1, the J gene TRBJ2-2; 11 positions match TRBD2. This CDR3 has 18 amino acids. V lost 0 bases to trimming and J lost 4 bases; unmatched junction nucleotides: 7. Germline CDR1 is MGHRA and CDR2 is YSYEKL. CDR3 bases: TGCGCCAGCAGCCAAGATCCGGGACTAGCGGACCGCACCGGGGAGCTGTTTTTT. This translates into CASSQDPGLADRTGELFF.

The chain recombines TRBV5-5 with TRBJ2-3; 9 nucleotides align to TRBD2. There are 16 residues in the CDR3. Germline CDR1 and CDR2: SGHKS and YYEKEE (reference sequence). V shed 4 bases, J shed 2 bases, and the junction held 8 bases outside the gene matches. CDR3 in amino acids: CASSLGLARYTDTQYF. The CDR3 coding sequence is TGTGCCAGCAGCCTCGGACTAGCGAGATACACAGATACGCAGTATTTT. Based on the CDR3 plus reference TRBV5-5 and TRBJ2-3, the full variable domain is DAGVTQSPTHLIKTRGQQVTLRCSPISGHKSVSWYQQVLGQGPQFIFQYYEKEERGRGNFPDRFSARQFPNYSSELNVNALLLGDSALYLCASSLGLARYTDTQYFGPGTRLTVL.

The CDR3 DNA reads as TGTGCCAGCAAGGGTGTCGCCTTCTCCTACGAGCAGTACTTC. This translates into CASKGVAFSYEQYF. The J gene is TRBJ2-7, the V gene TRBV27, with no clear D. Germline loops: CDR1 MNHEY, CDR2 SMNVEV (reference sequence). The CDR3 totals 14 residues. Trimming removed 7 bases at V and 0 bases at J, with 13 bases between.

This chain connects TRBV7-8 to TRBJ2-3, with D uncertain. This CDR3 has 14 amino acids. Germline CDR1 SGHVS, CDR2 FQNEAQ. V lost 5 bases to trimming and J lost 4 bases, with 13 bases between them. The CDR3 DNA sequence: TGTGCCAGCAGCCAGAGGACCCTGGCAGATACGCAGTATTTT. It translates to CASSQRTLADTQYF.

This clonotype was seen only a few times. The chain combines TRBV7-2 with TRBJ2-1, with 8 bases fitting TRBD2. CDR1 and CDR2 from the germline V gene are SGHTA and FQGNSA. J gave up 2 bases and V 5 bases, and 2 bases lay outside the gene matches. The CDR3 covers 14 residues. The CDR3 DNA reads TGTGCCAGCAGCGACGGGAGGGCCTACAATGAGCAGTTCTTC. This sequence encodes CASSDGRAYNEQFF.